One T cell receptor beta chain is described in this entry. Its antigen is currently unknown. This sample was included in a study of cytomegalovirus exposure and HLA in healthy donors. The study's findings and limits: Diagnosis of cytomegalovirus status made by the classifier reportedly showed high specificity and sensitivity.

The germline CDR1 and CDR2 sequences are SEHNR and FQNEAQ (reference sequence). With 5 bases removed from V and 2 bases from J, the gap between germline ends came to 15 bases. The CDR3 sequence is 15 residues long. The PCR had 60 Vbeta and 13 Jbeta primers. Sequencing was performed with immunoSEQ multiplex PCR; in TCRdb, only in-frame clones are kept and a portion is missing. The repertoire holds more than 85,000 clones, with about 63% as singletons. This chain uses TRBV7-9 with TRBJ2-5; no clear D gene. The sample was PBMCs. The sequence came from a woman in her twenties or thirties in good health and CMV-seronegative. CDR3 sequence reads: CASSIKTGYQETQYF. The CDR3 DNA reads as TGTGCCAGCAGCATCAAGACGGGTTATCAAGAGACCCAGTACTTC.